The clone carrying this TCR beta chain was seen only once. The data belong to a study of blood T cells in healthy people across ages. Total RNA, at least 6 micrograms per sample, was extracted from PBMCs. Germline V gene lookup returns CDR1 DFQATT and CDR2 SNEGSKA (reference sequence). The trim removed 0 bases at V and 7 bases at J, leaving 9 bases unmatched. This CDR3 spans 15 amino acids. Using a J-beta primer mix together with a sample-barcoded 5' primer, a second PCR was run for roughly 6 to 12 cycles. MiXCR, run by TCRdb on the 5' RACE reads, gives a single entry per CDR3 protein. The data contain around 1,800,000 distinct CDR3 sequences, roughly two fifths of them singletons.

The sample taken for sequencing was blood. The rearrangement uses TRBV20-1 and TRBJ2-3; TRBD1 aligns across 8 bases. The TCR sequence derives from a human donor in good health. Here the CDR3 reads CSARDPGTGGNTQYF. CDR3 nucleotides: TGCAGTGCTAGAGATCCAGGGACAGGAGGAAATACGCAGTATTTT.